This TCR beta chain comes out of a study of T cell repertoires in cytomegalovirus infection. Study-wide results and caveats: Identification of carriers of CMV plus the relevant HLA was achieved through cumulative public TCR beta family frequency.

TCRdb independently ran MiXCR on the reads; one entry per CDR3 protein. The sample has about 280,000 distinct CDR3 sequences; less than 25% are singletons. This clonotype has ten or more counts. Its antigen is not identified. This TCR derives from a human donor in good health (CMV status not recorded). Some clones in this sample may be carry-over from other donors' samples. The sample in question was cultured PBMCs, obtained from culture after CMV antigen stimulation.

Here the CDR3 DNA reads TGTGCCAGCAGCTTAGCGGAGGGACTAGCGGGAGTGAGTGAGCAGTTCTTC. It encodes CASSLAEGLAGVSEQFF. This sequence joins TRBV7-2 and TRBJ2-1; the match to TRBD2 covers 14 bases. Germline-derived CDR1 and CDR2 are SGHTA and FQGNSA. The CDR3 consists of 17 residues. J was trimmed by 9 bases and V by 0 bases; bases with no gene match: 7.